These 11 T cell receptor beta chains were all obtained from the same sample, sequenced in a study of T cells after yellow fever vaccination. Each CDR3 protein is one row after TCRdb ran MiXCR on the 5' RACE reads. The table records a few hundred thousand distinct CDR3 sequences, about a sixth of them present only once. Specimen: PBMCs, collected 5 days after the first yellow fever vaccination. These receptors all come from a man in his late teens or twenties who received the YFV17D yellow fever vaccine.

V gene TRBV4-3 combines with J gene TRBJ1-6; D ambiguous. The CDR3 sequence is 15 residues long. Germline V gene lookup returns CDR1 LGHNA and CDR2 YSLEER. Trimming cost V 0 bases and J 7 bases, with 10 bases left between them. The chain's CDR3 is CASSQDGSENSPLHF. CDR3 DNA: TGCGCCAGCAGCCAAGATGGTTCAGAGAATTCACCCCTCCACTTT.

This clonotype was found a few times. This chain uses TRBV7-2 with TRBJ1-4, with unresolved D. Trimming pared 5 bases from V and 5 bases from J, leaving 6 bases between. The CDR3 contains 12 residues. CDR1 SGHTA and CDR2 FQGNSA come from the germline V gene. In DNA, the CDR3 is TGTGCCAGCAGCCCGGGGAATGAAAAACTGTTTTTT. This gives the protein CASSPGNEKLFF.

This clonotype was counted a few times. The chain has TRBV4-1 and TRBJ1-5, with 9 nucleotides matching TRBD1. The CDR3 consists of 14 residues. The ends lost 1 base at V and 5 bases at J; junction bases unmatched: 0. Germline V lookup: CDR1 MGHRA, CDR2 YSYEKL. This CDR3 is CASSQGQGDQPQHF. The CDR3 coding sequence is TGCGCCAGCAGCCAAGGACAGGGGGATCAGCCCCAGCATTTT.

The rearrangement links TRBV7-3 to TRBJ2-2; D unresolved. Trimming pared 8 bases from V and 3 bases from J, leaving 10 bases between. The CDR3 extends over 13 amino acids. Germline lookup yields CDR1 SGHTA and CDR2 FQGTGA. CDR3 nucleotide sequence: TGTGCCAGCGCGCCCCAATACACCGGGGAGCTGTTTTTT. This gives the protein CASAPQYTGELFF.

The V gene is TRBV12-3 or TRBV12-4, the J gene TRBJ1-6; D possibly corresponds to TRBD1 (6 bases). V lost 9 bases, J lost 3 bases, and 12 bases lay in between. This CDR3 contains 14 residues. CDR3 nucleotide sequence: TGTGCCAGTGGACAGCAAGTCTATAATTCACCCCTCCACTTT. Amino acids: CASGQQVYNSPLHF.

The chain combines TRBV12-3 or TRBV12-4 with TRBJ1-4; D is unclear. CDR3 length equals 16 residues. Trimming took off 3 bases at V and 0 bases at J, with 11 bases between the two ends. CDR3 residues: CASSFRRAATNEKLFF. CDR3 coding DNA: TGTGCCAGCAGTTTTCGGCGGGCGGCAACTAATGAAAAACTGTTTTTT.

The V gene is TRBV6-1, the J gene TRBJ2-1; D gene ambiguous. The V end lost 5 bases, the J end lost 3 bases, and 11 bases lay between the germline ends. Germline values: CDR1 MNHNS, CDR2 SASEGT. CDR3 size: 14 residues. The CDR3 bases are TGTGCCAGCAGTCGAGTGACGGACTACAATGAGCAGTTCTTC. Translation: CASSRVTDYNEQFF.

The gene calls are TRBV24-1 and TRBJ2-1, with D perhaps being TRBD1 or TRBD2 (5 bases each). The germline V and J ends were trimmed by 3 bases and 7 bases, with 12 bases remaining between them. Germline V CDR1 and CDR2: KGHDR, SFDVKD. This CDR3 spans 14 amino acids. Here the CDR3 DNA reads TGTGCCACCAGTGATCCCGGGACCCCGAATGAGCAGTTCTTC. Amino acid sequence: CATSDPGTPNEQFF.

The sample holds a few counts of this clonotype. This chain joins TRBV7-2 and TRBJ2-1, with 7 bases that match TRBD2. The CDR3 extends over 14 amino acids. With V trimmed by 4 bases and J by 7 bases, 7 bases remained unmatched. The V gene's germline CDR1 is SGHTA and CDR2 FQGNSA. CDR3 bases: TGTGCCAGCAGCTATCGAAGCGGGGAGAATGAGCAGTTCTTC. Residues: CASSYRSGENEQFF.

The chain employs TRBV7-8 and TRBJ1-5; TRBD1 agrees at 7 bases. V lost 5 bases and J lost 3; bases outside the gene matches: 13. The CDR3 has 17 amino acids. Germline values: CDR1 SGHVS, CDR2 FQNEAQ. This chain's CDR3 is CASSTTGTDPFNQPQHF. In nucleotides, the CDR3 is TGTGCCAGCAGCACGACCGGGACAGATCCCTTCAATCAGCCCCAGCATTTT.

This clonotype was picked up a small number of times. CDR3 sequence: CASSIGVNTEAFF. The CDR3 region has the DNA TGTGCCAGTAGTATAGGAGTGAACACTGAAGCTTTCTTT. The gene calls are TRBV19 and TRBJ1-1; D not certain. From germline, CDR1 is LNHDA and CDR2 SQIVND (reference sequence). V lost 1 base and J 0 bases, leaving 3 bases between the germline ends. CDR3 length equals 13 residues.